This is a list of T cell receptor beta chains from one sample in a study of T-cell memory formation after mild COVID-19. TCRdb passed the 5' RACE reads through MiXCR, listing each CDR3 protein once. The sample lists about 430,000 distinct CDR3 sequences; roughly 17% were seen once. Sequenced: PBMCs or a T cell subset sorted from them (not recorded which). Every receptor here comes from a man aged 18 to 30 who had mild COVID-19 (a few samples of this study predate the infection). Cell type and time point are not known. The CDR3 runs from the conserved cysteine through the conserved F or W. Size values are once, few and many counts, or a class for expanded clones, and some rows have none.

>TRBV2|.|TRBJ2-7
CASSEGGQSYEQYF
>TRBV20-1|.|TRBJ1-2
CSAPGPVDYGYTF
>TRBV2|many|TRBJ2-7
CASSEAQGAEYF
>TRBV7-9|.|TRBJ1-2
CASSGDGYTF
>TRBV6-5|few|TRBJ2-5
CASSMRGAQETQYF
>TRBV13|few|TRBJ1-1
CASSLGWLRNTEAFF
>TRBV7-2|.|TRBJ2-5
CASSLDLSGLQETQYF
>TRBV2|.|TRBJ2-2
CASSRQYTGELFF
>TRBV7-9|few|TRBJ2-7
CASSGALGNEQYF
>TRBV12-3/TRBV12-4|few|TRBJ2-3
CASSLYFLTGTGGGDTQYF
>TRBV11-2|.|TRBJ2-6
CASSPGTGWANVLTF
>TRBV7-7|.|TRBJ2-2
CASSSERATGELFF
>TRBV7-9|.|TRBJ1-3
CASRQTGQAGNTIYF
>TRBV7-2|few|TRBJ2-1
CASSLKRGAYNEQFF
>TRBV7-2|.|TRBJ2-3
CASSNRDDTQYF
>TRBV5-1|many|TRBJ2-2
CASSLVVTGELFF
>TRBV5-1|many|TRBJ2-1
CASSPGLANEQFF
>TRBV4-3|.|TRBJ1-2
CASSQGGDGYTF
>TRBV28|.|TRBJ2-2
CASSSQGRVNTGELFF
>TRBV29-1|.|TRBJ1-2
CSVYGRGSYGYTF
>TRBV11-2|.|TRBJ2-5
CASSSWTGMGTQYF
>TRBV11-2|few|TRBJ2-7
CASSSSSGQGREQYF
>TRBV20-1|.|TRBJ2-5
CSAGPSGGAGETQYF
>TRBV5-6|few|TRBJ2-1
CASSSLTPNEQFF
>TRBV7-6|.|TRBJ1-1
CASSYGQGQDAFF
>TRBV12-3/TRBV12-4|.|TRBJ2-1
CASSLLPANEQFF
>TRBV5-1|many|TRBJ2-3
CASSLAEWVAPDTQYF
>TRBV9|.|TRBJ1-1
CASSVATGTEAFF
>TRBV28|.|TRBJ2-5
CASRPQGFRQETQYF
>TRBV29-1|once|TRBJ1-2
CSVQGANYGYTF
>TRBV27|.|TRBJ2-1
CASSLRGRVNEQFF
>TRBV10-1|once|TRBJ2-2
CASRTGMTGELFF
>TRBV24-1|many|TRBJ2-3
CATGDPRSQYF
>TRBV7-9|few|TRBJ1-4
CASSPPVRDEKLFF
>TRBV7-9|.|TRBJ2-3
CASSLRLAGADTQYF
>TRBV29-1|.|TRBJ2-7
CSVETGLGPYEQYF
>TRBV12-3/TRBV12-4|.|TRBJ2-1
CASSSKRGFEKFF
>TRBV4-2|.|TRBJ2-1
CASRQIPGENNEQFF
>TRBV6-5|.|TRBJ1-4
CASSYSMAGEKLFF
>TRBV5-1|.|TRBJ2-4
CASSLVLAVQNIQYF
>TRBV11-2|few|TRBJ2-5
CASSLEVGLGETQYF
>TRBV5-5|many|TRBJ2-7
CASSLGPVSYEQYF
>TRBV20-1|few|TRBJ2-7
CSARVGRYEQYF
>TRBV7-2|few|TRBJ2-5
CASRPSGGTQYF
>TRBV3-1|.|TRBJ1-2
CASSHLTGDGYTF
>TRBV25-1|.|TRBJ1-5
CASSLGGQGGAQPQHF
>TRBV5-1|few|TRBJ1-3
CASSLGGFSGNTIYF
>TRBV7-2|once|TRBJ2-7
CASSLDLAGGYEQYF
>TRBV7-9|.|TRBJ2-2
CASSRRLAGELFF
>TRBV11-2|few|TRBJ2-1
CASSFPLWTSGGSSSYNEQFF
>TRBV6-5|many|TRBJ2-6
CAIGQGYTGANVLTF
>TRBV6-6|.|TRBJ2-7
CASRRAGQEYEQYF
>TRBV5-1|.|TRBJ1-2
CASSLGGQGDGYTF
>TRBV7-9|.|TRBJ1-1
CASRAGGAFTEAFF
>TRBV6-2/TRBV6-3|.|TRBJ1-6
CASRRDSSPLHF